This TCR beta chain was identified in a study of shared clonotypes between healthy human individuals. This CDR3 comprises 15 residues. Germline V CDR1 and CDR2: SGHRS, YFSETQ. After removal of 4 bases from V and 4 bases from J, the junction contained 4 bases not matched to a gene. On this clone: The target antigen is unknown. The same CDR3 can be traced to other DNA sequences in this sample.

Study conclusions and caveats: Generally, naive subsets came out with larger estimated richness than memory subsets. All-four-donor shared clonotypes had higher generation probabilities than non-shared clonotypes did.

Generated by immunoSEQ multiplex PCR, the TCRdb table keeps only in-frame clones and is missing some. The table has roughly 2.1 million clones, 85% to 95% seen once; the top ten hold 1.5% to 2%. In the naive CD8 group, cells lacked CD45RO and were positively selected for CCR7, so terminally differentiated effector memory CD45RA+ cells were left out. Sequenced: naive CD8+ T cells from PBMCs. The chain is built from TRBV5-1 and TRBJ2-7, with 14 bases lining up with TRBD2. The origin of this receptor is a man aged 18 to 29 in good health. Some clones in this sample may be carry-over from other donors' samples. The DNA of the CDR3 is TGCGCCAGCAGCCTGGGACTAGCGGGAGTTTACGAGCAGTACTTC. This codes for CASSLGLAGVYEQYF.